Sequencing of this TCR beta chain was carried out in a study of blood T cell repertoires in COVID-19. The CDR3 consists of 15 residues. V shed 6 bases and J 3 bases; nucleotides not matched to a gene: 5. From germline, CDR1 is MNHEY and CDR2 SVGAGI. Sequenced by immunoSEQ multiplex PCR; TCRdb stores in-frame clones only, minus some. The data show approximately 490,000 clones, approximately 90% seen once. The sample comprised PBMCs or T cells enriched from blood (not recorded which). This rearrangement joins TRBV6-5 to TRBJ1-4, with 9 bases fitting TRBD1. The source is a woman aged 60 to 75 who had recovered from COVID-19. The CDR3 sequence: CASRDRGTPNEKLFF. In nucleotides, the CDR3 is TGTGCCAGCAGGGACAGGGGTACTCCTAATGAAAAACTGTTTTTT.